This T cell receptor beta chain came from a study of blood T cell repertoires in COVID-19. Overall study context: Specimens from acute and convalescent COVID-19 originated in the United States, Italy and Spain. T cells, B-cell-depleted T cells, or PBMCs provided the cDNA or gDNA that served as material.

CDR3 length equals 14 residues. As processed by the authors: Amplification from reference gene primers served as the basis for estimated nucleated cell counts. Sequencing used immunoSEQ multiplex PCR; TCRdb keeps in-frame clones, though not all of them. The DNA was the basis for D and trimming; V, J and clone size are from that table. Of over 25,000 clones in the sample, roughly 89% were seen once. The chain recombines TRBV21-1 with TRBJ1-1; the table names TRBD1, a call not compared with the DNA. TRBV21-1 is a known pseudogene. The sequence came from a man aged 65 to 85 with active COVID-19. The source material was peripheral blood. The CDR3 DNA sequence: TGTGCCAGCAGCCTCCCAGGGGAGAACACTGAAGCTTTCTTT. This codes for CASSLPGENTEAFF.